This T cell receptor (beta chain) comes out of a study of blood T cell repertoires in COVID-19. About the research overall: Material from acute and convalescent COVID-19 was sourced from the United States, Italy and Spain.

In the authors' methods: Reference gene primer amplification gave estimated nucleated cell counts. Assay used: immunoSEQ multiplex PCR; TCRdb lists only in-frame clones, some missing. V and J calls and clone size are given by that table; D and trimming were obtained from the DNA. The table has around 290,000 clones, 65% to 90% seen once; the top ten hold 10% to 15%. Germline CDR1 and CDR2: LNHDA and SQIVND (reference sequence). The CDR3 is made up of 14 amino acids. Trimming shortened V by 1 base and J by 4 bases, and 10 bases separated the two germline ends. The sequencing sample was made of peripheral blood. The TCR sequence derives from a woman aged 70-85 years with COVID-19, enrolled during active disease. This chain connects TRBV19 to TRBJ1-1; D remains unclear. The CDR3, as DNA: TGTGCCAGTAGTATAGGGTATCTAGGCACTGAAGCTTTCTTT. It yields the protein CASSIGYLGTEAFF.